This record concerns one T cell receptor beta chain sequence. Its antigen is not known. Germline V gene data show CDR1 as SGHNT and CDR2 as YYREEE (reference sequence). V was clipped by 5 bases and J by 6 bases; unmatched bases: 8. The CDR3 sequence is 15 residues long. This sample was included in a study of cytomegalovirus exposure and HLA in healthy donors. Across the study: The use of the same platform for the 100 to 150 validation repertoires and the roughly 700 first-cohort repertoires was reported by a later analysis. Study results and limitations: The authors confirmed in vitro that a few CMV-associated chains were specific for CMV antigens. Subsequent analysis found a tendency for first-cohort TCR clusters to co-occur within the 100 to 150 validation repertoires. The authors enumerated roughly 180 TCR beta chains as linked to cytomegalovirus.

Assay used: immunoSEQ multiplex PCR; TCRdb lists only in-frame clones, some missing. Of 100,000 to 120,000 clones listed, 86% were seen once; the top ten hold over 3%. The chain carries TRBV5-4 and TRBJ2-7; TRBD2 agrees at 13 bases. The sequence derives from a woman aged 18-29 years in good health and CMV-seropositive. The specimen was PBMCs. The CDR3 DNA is TGTGCCAGCAGTTCGGGACTAGCGGGAATTAGCGAGCAGTACTTC. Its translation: CASSSGLAGISEQYF.